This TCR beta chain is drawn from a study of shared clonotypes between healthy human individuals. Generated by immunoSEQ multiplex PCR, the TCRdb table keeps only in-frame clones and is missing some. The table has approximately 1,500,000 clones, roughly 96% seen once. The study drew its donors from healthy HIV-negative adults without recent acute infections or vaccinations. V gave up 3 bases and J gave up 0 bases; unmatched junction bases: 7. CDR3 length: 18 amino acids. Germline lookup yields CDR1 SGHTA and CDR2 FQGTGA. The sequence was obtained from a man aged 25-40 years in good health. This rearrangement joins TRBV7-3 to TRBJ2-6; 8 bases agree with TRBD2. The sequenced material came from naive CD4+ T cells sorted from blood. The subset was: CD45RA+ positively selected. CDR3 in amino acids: CASSFPREGGSGANVLTF. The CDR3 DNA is TGTGCCAGCAGCTTTCCTCGGGAGGGGGGCTCTGGGGCCAACGTCCTGACTTTC.